Sequencing of this T cell receptor (beta chain) was carried out in a study of T cell responses to AZD1222 COVID-19 vaccine. The study, taken as a whole, reports: Elevations in Spike-specific TCR breadth and depth followed administration of two AZD1222 doses.

TCRdb's copy holds only in-frame clones and misses some; the assay was immunoSEQ multiplex PCR. The table includes 130,000 or so clones, more than 70% detected once. The CDR3 is made up of 16 amino acids. Trimming shortened V by 0 bases and J by 8 bases, and 16 bases separated the two germline ends. Per the germline V gene, CDR1 is LNHNV and CDR2 is YYDKDF (reference sequence). For this clone: The target antigen is unknown.

This chain joins TRBV15 and TRBJ1-4, with D tentatively TRBD1 (5 bases). This specimen was peripheral blood, taken on day 0 of AZD1222 vaccination. The sequence derives from an adult in good health. CDR3 in DNA: TGTGCCACCAGCAGAGAGTGGGGACGAGGTTCCGAAAAACTGTTTTTT. This codes for CATSREWGRGSEKLFF.